Here is one T cell receptor (beta chain) with its context. In the study's own analysis: Estimation of nucleated cell counts was performed using reference gene primer amplification. Produced via immunoSEQ multiplex PCR; TCRdb's table is partial and in-frame only. V and J calls and clone size are copied from that table; D and trimming were computed from the DNA. The sample has about 240,000 clones; approximately 87% are singletons. This CDR3 has 15 amino acids. The V and J ends lost 4 bases and 12 bases, in that order; junction bases with no gene match: 13. Germline values: CDR1 LGHNA, CDR2 YSLEER. This record comes from a study of blood T cell repertoires in COVID-19. As for the study in general: The United States, Italy and Spain supplied acute and convalescent COVID-19 samples. T cells, B-cell-depleted T cells, or PBMCs provided the cDNA or gDNA that served as material.

The TCR comes from a man in his 60s with acute or convalescent COVID-19. The rearrangement links TRBV4-3 to TRBJ2-3; 10 bases are a match to TRBD2. The source material was peripheral blood. CDR3 protein: CASSPSSSGRAVQYF. The DNA of the CDR3 is TGCGCCAGCAGCCCTTCGAGCAGCGGGAGGGCCGTACAGTATTTT.